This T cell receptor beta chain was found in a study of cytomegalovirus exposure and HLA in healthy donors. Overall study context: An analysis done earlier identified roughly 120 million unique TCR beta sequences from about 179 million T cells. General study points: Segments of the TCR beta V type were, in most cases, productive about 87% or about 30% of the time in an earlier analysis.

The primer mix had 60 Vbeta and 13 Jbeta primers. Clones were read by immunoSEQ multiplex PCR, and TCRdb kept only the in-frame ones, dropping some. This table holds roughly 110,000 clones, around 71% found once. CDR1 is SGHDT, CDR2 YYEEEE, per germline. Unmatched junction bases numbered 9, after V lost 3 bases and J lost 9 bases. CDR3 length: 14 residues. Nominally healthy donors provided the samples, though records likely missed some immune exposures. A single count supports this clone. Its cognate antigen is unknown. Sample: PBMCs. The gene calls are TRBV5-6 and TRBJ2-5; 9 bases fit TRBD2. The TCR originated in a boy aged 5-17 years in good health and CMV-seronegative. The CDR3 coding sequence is TGTGCCAGCAGCTGGGAGCGGGGGGCCCCGGCCCAGTACTTC. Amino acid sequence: CASSWERGAPAQYF. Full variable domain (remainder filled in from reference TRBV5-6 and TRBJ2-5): DAGVTQSPTHLIKTRGQQVTLRCSPKSGHDTVSWYQQALGQGPQFIFQYYEEEERQRGNFPDRFSGHQFPNYSSELNVNALLLGDSALYLCASSWERGAPAQYFGPGTRLLVL.